This TCR beta chain is from a study of blood T cell repertoires in COVID-19. About the study: Donors in the United States, Italy and Spain gave samples during acute or convalescent COVID-19.

CDR1 is LGHNA, CDR2 YNFKEQ, per germline. The CDR3 has 15 residues. The V and J ends lost 2 bases and 2 bases respectively, with 12 bases between them. TCRdb keeps only in-frame clones here, not all; method: immunoSEQ multiplex PCR. The data hold around 170,000 clones, with 75% to 90% observed a single time. The receptor was derived from a woman aged 55-70 years with acute or convalescent COVID-19. The V and J genes are TRBV4-2 and TRBJ1-2; D not certain. Specimen: peripheral blood. The CDR3 DNA reads as TGTGCCAGCAGCCAACCGGGAGCCGAGAACTATGGCTACACCTTC. Amino acid sequence: CASSQPGAENYGYTF.